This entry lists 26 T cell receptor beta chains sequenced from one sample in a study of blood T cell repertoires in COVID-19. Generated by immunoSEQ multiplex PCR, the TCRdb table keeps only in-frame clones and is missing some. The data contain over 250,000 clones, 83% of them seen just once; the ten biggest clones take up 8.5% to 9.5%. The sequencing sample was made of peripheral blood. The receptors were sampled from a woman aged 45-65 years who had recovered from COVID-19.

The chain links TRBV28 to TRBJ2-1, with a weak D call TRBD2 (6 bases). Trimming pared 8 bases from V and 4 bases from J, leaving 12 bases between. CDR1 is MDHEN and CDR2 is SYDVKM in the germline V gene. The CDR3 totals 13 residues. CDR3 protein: CASFSGKYNEQFF. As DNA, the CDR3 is TGTGCCAGCTTTAGCGGCAAGTACAATGAGCAGTTCTTC.

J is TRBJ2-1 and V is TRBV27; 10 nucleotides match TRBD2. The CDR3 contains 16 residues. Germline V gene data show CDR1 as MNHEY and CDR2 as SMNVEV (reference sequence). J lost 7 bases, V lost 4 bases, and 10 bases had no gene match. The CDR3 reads CASSSHISGGANEQFF. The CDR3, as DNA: TGTGCCAGCAGTTCACATATAAGCGGGGGGGCAAATGAGCAGTTCTTC.

DNA of the CDR3: TGTGCCAGCAGTTCAGGGGCTTCACAAGAGACCCAGTACTTC. Translating gives CASSSGASQETQYF. The chain carries TRBV28 and TRBJ2-5; TRBD1 is a possible D gene (6 bases). The CDR3 loop spans 14 amino acids. V lost 4 bases and J 2 bases, leaving 11 bases between the germline ends. Looked up from germline, CDR1 is MDHEN and CDR2 is SYDVKM.

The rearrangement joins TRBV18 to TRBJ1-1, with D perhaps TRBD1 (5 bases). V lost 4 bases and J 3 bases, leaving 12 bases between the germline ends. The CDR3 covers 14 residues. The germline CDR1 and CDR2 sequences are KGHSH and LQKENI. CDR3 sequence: CASSRAAGDTEAFF. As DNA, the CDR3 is TGTGCCAGCTCACGGGCGGCGGGGGACACTGAAGCTTTCTTT. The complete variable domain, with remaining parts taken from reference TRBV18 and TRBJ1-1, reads NAGVMQNPRHLVRRRGQEARLRCSPMKGHSHVYWYRQLPEEGLKFMVYLQKENIIDESGMPKERFSAEFPKEGPSILRIQQVVRGDSAAYFCASSRAAGDTEAFFGQGTRLTVV.

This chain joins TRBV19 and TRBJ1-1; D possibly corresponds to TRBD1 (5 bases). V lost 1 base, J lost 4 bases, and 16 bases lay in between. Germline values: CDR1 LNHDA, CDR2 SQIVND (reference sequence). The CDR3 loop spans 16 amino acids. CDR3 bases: TGTGCCAGTAGTATAGGGCCCCAGGGCCTAGGCACTGAAGCTTTCTTT. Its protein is CASSIGPQGLGTEAFF. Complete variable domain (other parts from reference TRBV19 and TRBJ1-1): DGGITQSPKYLFRKEGQNVTLSCEQNLNHDAMYWYRQDPGQGLRLIYYSQIVNDFQKGDIAEGYSVSREKKESFPLTVTSAQKNPTAFYLCASSIGPQGLGTEAFFGQGTRLTVV.

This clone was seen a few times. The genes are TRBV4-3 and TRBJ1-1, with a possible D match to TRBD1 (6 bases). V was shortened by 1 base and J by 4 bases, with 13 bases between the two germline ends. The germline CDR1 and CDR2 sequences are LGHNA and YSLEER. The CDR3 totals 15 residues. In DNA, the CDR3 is TGCGCCAGCAGCCAAGTACAGGGTTTCGGCACTGAAGCTTTCTTT. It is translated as CASSQVQGFGTEAFF.

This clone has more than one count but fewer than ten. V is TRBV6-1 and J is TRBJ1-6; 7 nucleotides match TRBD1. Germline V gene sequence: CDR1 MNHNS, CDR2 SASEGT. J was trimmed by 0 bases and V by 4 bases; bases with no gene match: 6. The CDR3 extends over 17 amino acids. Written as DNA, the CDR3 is TGTGCCAGCAGTGGAACAGGGGTTTCCTCCTATAATTCACCCCTCCACTTT. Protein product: CASSGTGVSSYNSPLHF.

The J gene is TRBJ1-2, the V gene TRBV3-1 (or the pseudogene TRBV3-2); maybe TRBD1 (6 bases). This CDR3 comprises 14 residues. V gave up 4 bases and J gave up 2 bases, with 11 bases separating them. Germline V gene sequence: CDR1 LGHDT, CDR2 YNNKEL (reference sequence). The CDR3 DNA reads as TGTGCCAGCAGCCTACAGACAGGAAACTATGGCTACACCTTC. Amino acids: CASSLQTGNYGYTF.

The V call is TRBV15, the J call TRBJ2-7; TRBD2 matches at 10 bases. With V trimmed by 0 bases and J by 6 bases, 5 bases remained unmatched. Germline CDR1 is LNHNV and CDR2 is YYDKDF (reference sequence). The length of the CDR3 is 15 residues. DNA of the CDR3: TGTGCCACCAGCAGAGATCGGCTAGCGGGGGCCGAGCAGTACTTC. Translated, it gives CATSRDRLAGAEQYF.

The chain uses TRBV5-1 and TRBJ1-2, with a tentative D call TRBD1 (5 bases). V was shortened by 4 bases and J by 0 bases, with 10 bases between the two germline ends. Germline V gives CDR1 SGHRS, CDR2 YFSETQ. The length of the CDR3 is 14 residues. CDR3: CASSPGHTNYGYTF. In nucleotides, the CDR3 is TGCGCCAGCAGCCCAGGACACACTAACTATGGCTACACCTTC.

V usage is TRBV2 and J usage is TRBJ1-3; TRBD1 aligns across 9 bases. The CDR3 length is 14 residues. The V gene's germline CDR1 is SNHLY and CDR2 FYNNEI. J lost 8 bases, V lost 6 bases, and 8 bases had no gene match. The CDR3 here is CASRSGQGRDTIYF. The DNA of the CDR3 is TGTGCCAGCAGGAGCGGACAGGGGAGGGACACCATATATTTT.

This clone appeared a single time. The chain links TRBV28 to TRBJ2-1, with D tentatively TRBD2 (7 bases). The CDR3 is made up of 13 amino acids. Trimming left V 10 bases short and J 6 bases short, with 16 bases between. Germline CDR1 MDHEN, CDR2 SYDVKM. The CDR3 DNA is TGTGCCACAGGGGAGGGGTATCGCAATGAGCAGTTCTTC. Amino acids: CATGEGYRNEQFF.

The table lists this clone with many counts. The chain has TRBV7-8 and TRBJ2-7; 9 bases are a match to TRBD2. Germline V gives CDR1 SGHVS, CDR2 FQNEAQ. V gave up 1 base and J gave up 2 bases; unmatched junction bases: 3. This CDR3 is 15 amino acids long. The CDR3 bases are TGTGCCAGCAGCTTAGGACTAGCGGAGACCTACGAGCAGTACTTC. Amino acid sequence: CASSLGLAETYEQYF.

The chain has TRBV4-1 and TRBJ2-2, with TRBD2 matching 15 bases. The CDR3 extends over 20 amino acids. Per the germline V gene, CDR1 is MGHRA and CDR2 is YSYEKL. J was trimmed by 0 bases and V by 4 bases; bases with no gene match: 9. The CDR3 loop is CASSPPAGLAGGSNTGELFF. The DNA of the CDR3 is TGCGCCAGCAGCCCGCCTGCGGGACTAGCGGGGGGATCGAACACCGGGGAGCTGTTTTTT.

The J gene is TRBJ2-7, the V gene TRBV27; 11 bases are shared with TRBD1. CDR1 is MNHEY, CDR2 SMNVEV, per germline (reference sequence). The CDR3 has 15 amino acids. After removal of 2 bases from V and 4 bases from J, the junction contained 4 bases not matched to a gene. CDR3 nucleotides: TGTGCCAGCAGTTTAAAAGGGACAGGGGGGTACGAGCAGTACTTC. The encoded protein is CASSLKGTGGYEQYF.

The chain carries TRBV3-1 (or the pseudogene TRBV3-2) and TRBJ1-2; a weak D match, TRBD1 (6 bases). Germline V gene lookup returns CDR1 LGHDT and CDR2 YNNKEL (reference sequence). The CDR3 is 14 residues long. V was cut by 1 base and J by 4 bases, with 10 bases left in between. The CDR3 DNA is TGTGCCAGCAGCCAAGGGAGCAGGGGCTATGGCTACACCTTC. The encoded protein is CASSQGSRGYGYTF.

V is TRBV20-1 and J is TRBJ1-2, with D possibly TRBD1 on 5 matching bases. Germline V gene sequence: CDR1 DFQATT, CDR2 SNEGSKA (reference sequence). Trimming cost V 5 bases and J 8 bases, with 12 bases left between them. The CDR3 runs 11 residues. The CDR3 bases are TGCAGTGCTGGGGGGGACTTCGGCTACACCTTC. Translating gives CSAGGDFGYTF.

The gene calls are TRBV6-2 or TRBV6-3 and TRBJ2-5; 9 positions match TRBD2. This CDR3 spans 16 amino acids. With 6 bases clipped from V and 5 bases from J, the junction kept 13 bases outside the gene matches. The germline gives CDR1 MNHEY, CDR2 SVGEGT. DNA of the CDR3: TGTGCCAGCAGCCGACTAGCGGCCGACTCCAGGGAGACCCAGTACTTC. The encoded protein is CASSRLAADSRETQYF.

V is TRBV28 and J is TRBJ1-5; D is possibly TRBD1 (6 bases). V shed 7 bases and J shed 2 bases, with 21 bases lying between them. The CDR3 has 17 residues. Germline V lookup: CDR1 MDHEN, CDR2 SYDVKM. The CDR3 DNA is TGTGCCAGCAAAGTAGAAACAGGGTATTCGGGCAATCAGCCCCAGCATTTT. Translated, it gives CASKVETGYSGNQPQHF.

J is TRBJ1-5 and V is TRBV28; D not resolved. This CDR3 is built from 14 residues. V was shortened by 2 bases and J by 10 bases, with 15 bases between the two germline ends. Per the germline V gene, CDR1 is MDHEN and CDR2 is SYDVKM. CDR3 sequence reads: CASSLGRPLSPQHF. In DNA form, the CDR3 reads TGTGCCAGCAGTTTAGGGAGGCCCTTAAGCCCCCAGCATTTT.

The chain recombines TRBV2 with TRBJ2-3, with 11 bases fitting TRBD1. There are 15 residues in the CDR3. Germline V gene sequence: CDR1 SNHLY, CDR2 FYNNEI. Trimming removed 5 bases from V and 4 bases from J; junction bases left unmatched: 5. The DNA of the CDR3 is TGTGCCAGCAGTCGGGGACAGGGGGGCGCAGATACGCAGTATTTT. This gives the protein CASSRGQGGADTQYF.

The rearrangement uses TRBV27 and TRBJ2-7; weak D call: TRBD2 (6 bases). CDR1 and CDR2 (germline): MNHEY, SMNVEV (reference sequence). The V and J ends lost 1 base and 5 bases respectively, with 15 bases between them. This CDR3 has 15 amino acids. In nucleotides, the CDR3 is TGTGCCAGCAGTTTATGGGGACTCCAAGCAAACGAGCAGTACTTC. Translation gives CASSLWGLQANEQYF.

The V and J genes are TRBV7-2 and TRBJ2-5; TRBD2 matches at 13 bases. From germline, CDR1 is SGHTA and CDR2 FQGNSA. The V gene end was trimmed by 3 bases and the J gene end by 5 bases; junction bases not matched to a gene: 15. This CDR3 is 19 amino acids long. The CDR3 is CASSLAGGLAGHLRETQYF. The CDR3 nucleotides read TGTGCCAGCAGCTTGGCGGGGGGACTAGCGGGACACCTGAGGGAGACCCAGTACTTC.

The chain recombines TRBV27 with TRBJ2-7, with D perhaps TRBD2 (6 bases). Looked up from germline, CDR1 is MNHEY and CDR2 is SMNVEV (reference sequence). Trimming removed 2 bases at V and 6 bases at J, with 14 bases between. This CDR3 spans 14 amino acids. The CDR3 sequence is CASSLGGWATEQYF. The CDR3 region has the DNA TGTGCCAGCAGTTTAGGAGGGTGGGCGACCGAGCAGTACTTC.

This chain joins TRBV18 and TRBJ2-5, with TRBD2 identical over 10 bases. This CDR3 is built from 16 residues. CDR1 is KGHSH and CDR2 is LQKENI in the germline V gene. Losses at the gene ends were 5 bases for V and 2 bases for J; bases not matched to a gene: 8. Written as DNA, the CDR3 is TGTGCCAGCTCATCCTCACTAGCGGGAAATCAAGAGACCCAGTACTTC. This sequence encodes CASSSSLAGNQETQYF. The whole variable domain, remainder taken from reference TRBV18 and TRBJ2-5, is NAGVMQNPRHLVRRRGQEARLRCSPMKGHSHVYWYRQLPEEGLKFMVYLQKENIIDESGMPKERFSAEFPKEGPSILRIQQVVRGDSAAYFCASSSSLAGNQETQYFGPGTRLLVL.

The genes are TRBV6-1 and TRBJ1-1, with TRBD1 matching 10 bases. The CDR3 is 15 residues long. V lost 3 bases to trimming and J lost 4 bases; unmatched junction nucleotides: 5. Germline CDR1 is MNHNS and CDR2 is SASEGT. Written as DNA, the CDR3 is TGTGCCAGCAGTGACCCGGGACAGGGGCTCACTGAAGCTTTCTTT. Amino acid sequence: CASSDPGQGLTEAFF.